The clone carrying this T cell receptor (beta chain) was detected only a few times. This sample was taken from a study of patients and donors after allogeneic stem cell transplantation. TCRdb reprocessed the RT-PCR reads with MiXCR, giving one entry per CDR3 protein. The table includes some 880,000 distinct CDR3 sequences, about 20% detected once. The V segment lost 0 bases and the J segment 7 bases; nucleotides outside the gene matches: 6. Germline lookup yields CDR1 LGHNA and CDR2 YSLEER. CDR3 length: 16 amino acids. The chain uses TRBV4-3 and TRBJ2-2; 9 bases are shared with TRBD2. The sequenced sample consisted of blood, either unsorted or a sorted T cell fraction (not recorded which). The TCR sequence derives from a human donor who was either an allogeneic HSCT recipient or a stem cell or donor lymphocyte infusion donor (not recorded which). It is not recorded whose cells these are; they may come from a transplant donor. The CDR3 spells CASSQDSSGAGGELFF. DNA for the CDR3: TGCGCCAGCAGCCAAGATTCTAGCGGGGCTGGCGGGGAGCTGTTTTTT.